This T cell receptor (beta chain) comes out of a study of blood T cell repertoires in COVID-19. Overall study: COVID-19 samples from acute and convalescent phases originated in the United States, Italy and Spain. The analysed material was cDNA or gDNA that came from T cells, B-cell-depleted T cells, or PBMCs.

The ends were cut back, 0 bases at V and 9 bases at J, with 23 bases in the middle. CDR1 is GTSNPN, CDR2 SVGIG, per germline (reference sequence). The length of the CDR3 is 16 residues. In the authors' methods: Estimated nucleated cell counts came from reference gene primer amplification. Sequencing was performed with immunoSEQ multiplex PCR; in TCRdb, only in-frame clones are kept and a portion is missing. That table gives V, J and clone size, and the DNA gave D and trimming. The sample has 110,000 or so clones; about 85% are singletons. Sequencing was carried out using peripheral blood. The sequence came from a human donor in a cohort sampled during active COVID-19. The rearrangement joins TRBV30 to TRBJ1-2, with TRBD1 as a possible D gene (5 bases). The CDR3 DNA reads TGTGCCTGGAGTGTATGGGCTTCGGAGGGGCGGTATAGCTACACCTTC. This translates into CAWSVWASEGRYSYTF.